One and the same sample provided the 6 T cell receptor beta chains below, sequenced in a study of human T cells and chemical hapten exposure. TCRdb re-called the RACE reads with MiXCR, one entry per CDR3 protein. Of tens of thousands of distinct CDR3 sequences in the sample, roughly 12% were seen once. Documented time point: pre-sensitization, week 0. Sample treatment: therapeutic diphenylcyclopropenone sensitization with weekly scalp DPC. The sequenced sample was whole blood, obtained in connection with sensitization to the hapten diphenylcyclopropenone (DPC). The receptors shown here come from a woman in her 40s with alopecia areata. Some clones in this sample may be carry-over from other donors' samples.

The chain links TRBV10-3 to TRBJ2-5; D possibly corresponds to TRBD1 (6 bases). Germline assignment: CDR1 ENHRY and CDR2 SYGVKD. V was cut by 2 bases and J by 2 bases, with 12 bases left in between. CDR3 length: 15 amino acids. For the CDR3, the DNA is TGTGCCATCAGTGAGAACAGGGTAGCTCAAGAGACCCAGTACTTC. Protein product: CAISENRVAQETQYF.

The chain recombines TRBV29-1 with TRBJ2-1; D uncertain. CDR1 and CDR2 (germline): SQVTM, ANQGSEA. Between the trimmed V and J ends, which lost 7 bases and 0 bases, there was a span of 10 bases. This CDR3 has 13 amino acids. CDR3 amino acids: CSGGRHSYNEQFF. CDR3 nucleotides: TGCAGCGGAGGCAGACACTCCTACAATGAGCAGTTCTTC.

This clonotype was observed a handful of times. The chain is built from TRBV30 and TRBJ2-1; no definite D call. CDR3 length: 19 amino acids. V gave up 0 bases and J gave up 0 bases, with 21 bases separating them. Germline V gene data show CDR1 as GTSNPN and CDR2 as SVGIG (reference sequence). This CDR3 reads CAWSVLSMVTESSYNEQFF. DNA of the CDR3: TGTGCCTGGAGTGTACTTTCGATGGTGACTGAGAGCTCCTACAATGAGCAGTTCTTC.

The J gene is TRBJ1-3, the V gene TRBV7-2; weak D call: TRBD1 (5 bases). Trimming pared 4 bases from V and 4 bases from J, leaving 14 bases between. The CDR3 contains 15 residues. In germline, CDR1 is SGHTA, CDR2 FQGNSA. Here the CDR3 reads CASSSGREPGNTIYF. CDR3 in DNA: TGTGCCAGCAGCTCGGGGCGGGAACCCGGAAACACCATATATTTT.

This clonotype was seen only a few times. V usage is TRBV6-2 or TRBV6-3 and J usage is TRBJ2-1, with TRBD2 identical over 8 bases. This CDR3 is built from 16 residues. The V segment lost 7 bases and the J segment 0 bases; nucleotides outside the gene matches: 8. From germline, CDR1 is MNHEY and CDR2 SVGEGT. CDR3 amino acids: CASTGREAHSYNEQFF. In nucleotides, the CDR3 is TGTGCCAGCACGGGGCGGGAGGCCCACTCCTACAATGAGCAGTTCTTC.

This clonotype was counted at least ten times. V usage is TRBV19 and J usage is TRBJ2-1, with D uncertain. The CDR3 runs to 15 residues. Germline assignment: CDR1 LNHDA and CDR2 SQIVND (reference sequence). The ends were cut back, 7 bases at V and 1 base at J, with 14 bases in the middle. The CDR3 protein is CASTSDRSSYNEQFF. The CDR3, as DNA: TGTGCCAGTACTAGTGACCGGTCGTCCTACAATGAGCAGTTCTTC.